This TCR beta chain was recorded in a study of metastatic and nonmetastatic thyroid tumors (dated by TCRdb to about 2020). Study-level background: Repertoires from peripheral blood and from tumor or nodule tissue samples of malignant and benign thyroid patients were compared.

General findings and caveats noted by the study authors: In both blood and tumor samples, TCR beta diversity was reported to be significantly higher in malignant tumors than in benign nodules.

This clone is termed medium-sized (0.01 to 0.1%). Its antigen target is currently unknown. Nothing much larger sits one base from this clone, and base qualities are not available. The library came from PCR. Sequencing relied on an Illumina HiSeq 4000. The TCR beta-chain CDR3 region of each patient was profiled by high-throughput sequencing. The published analysis was carried out like this. Drawing on CDR3 differences between clinicopathological groups, the researchers built a classifier meant to tell apart patients with distant-metastatic papillary thyroid cancer. Repertoire diversity was assessed with the Shannon index, and tumor-blood repertoire similarity with the Morisita-Horn index. The raw public reads went through TCRdb reprocessing: fastp at Q25, MiXCR clone calling, in-frame beta chains kept. TCRdb, rather than the study authors, made the V and J calls. In all, the sample holds 15,000 or so clones, and approximately 23% of those were seen once. Over 6% of the sample is in the top ten clones.

No treatment had been received by any patient before thyroid surgery. Patient clinical samples collected from 2012 to 2018 were retrospectively analysed using T-cell receptor beta sequencing. Taken from the germline V gene (reference sequence), the CDR1 and CDR2 loops are LNHNV and YYDKDF. The junction shows trimming of 6 bases on V and 3 bases on J, plus 18 bases between the germline ends. Inclusive of the bounding cysteine and phenylalanine, the CDR3 is 15 residues long. Just the 45-base CDR3 DNA is kept, in frame starting at base 1. Source material: tumor tissue. The chain joins TRBV15 to TRBJ2-7, with no confidently assigned D gene. This TCR was sampled from a female donor with papillary thyroid cancer or a benign thyroid nodule (not recorded which). Some clones in this sample may be carry-over from other donors' samples. The CDR3 is CATSNPGSPDYEQYF. The DNA is TGTGCCACCAGTAACCCGGGCAGCCCCGACTACGAGCAGTACTTC. The full variable domain, completed from the reference TRBV15 and TRBJ2-7 proteins outside the CDR3, reads DAMVIQNPRYQVTQFGKPVTLSCSQTLNHNVMYWYQQKSSQAPKLLFHYYDKDFNNEADTPDNFQSRRPNTSFCFLDIRSPGLGDTAMYLCATSNPGSPDYEQYFGPGTRLTVT.